Shown below are 14 T cell receptor beta chains from a single sample sequenced in a study of CD8+ T cells in alopecia areata. The treatment was: oral pan-JAK inhibitor, 5-10 mg twice daily. RNA, once extracted, was reverse transcribed into cDNA for use as the sequencing template. Data came from immunoSEQ multiplex PCR; TCRdb stores just in-frame clones and leaves some out. The sample carries roughly 190,000 clones, 60% recorded once. The sample here was CD4+ T cells sorted from blood, taken at week 4, from a patient treated with tofacitinib. The receptors come from a human donor with alopecia areata.

This sequence joins TRBV30 and TRBJ2-3; 7 nucleotides line up with TRBD1. This CDR3 contains 15 residues. Germline V CDR1 and CDR2: GTSNPN, SVGIG (reference sequence). V shed 3 bases, J shed 3 bases, and the junction held 9 bases outside the gene matches. The CDR3 sequence is CAWSWTGAGTDTQYF. Here the CDR3 DNA reads TGTGCCTGGAGCTGGACAGGCGCTGGGACAGATACGCAGTATTTT.

The chain carries TRBV30 and TRBJ1-5; TRBD1 agrees at 8 bases. Germline trimming cut 0 bases from V and 4 bases from J; bases unmatched to any gene: 8. This CDR3 is built from 16 residues. Germline V CDR1 and CDR2: GTSNPN, SVGIG (reference sequence). The CDR3 nucleotides read TGTGCCTGGAGTGTTGCCCAGGGGGCGACGAATCAGCCCCAGCATTTT. Its translation: CAWSVAQGATNQPQHF.

This clone was picked up a small number of times. The V call is TRBV11-1, the J call TRBJ1-1, with D possibly TRBD1 on 5 matching bases. The CDR3 contains 15 residues. From germline, CDR1 is SGHAT and CDR2 FQDESV (reference sequence). V was clipped by 1 base and J by 4 bases, with 13 bases between them. CDR3 protein: CASSLVGASLTEAFF. CDR3 DNA sequence: TGTGCCAGCAGCTTAGTTGGGGCTTCGCTCACTGAAGCTTTCTTT.

The V gene is TRBV30, the J gene TRBJ2-1, with no clear D. V was trimmed by 4 bases and J by 4 bases, leaving 8 bases between them. The CDR3 is made up of 12 amino acids. CDR1 is GTSNPN and CDR2 is SVGIG in the germline V gene (reference sequence). This CDR3 reads CAWKTRYNEQFF. CDR3 DNA: TGTGCCTGGAAAACCAGGTACAATGAGCAGTTCTTC.

The chain uses TRBV30 and TRBJ1-2, with a possible D match to TRBD1 (5 bases). Germline CDR1 is GTSNPN and CDR2 is SVGIG (reference sequence). The CDR3 length is 14 residues. V was cut by 0 bases and J by 5 bases, with 13 bases left in between. The CDR3 nucleotides are TGTGCCTGGAGTGTACATGGCAGGGAATATGGCTACACCTTC. It is translated as CAWSVHGREYGYTF.

Comment on this clone: Other DNA sequences from this sample encode an identical CDR3 as well. The rearrangement uses TRBV19 and TRBJ1-5; no reliable D call. Between the trimmed V and J ends, which lost 4 bases and 2 bases, there was a span of 6 bases. There are 13 residues in the CDR3. Per the germline V gene, CDR1 is LNHDA and CDR2 is SQIVND (reference sequence). CDR3 residues: CASSSSGNQPQHF. Here the CDR3 DNA reads TGTGCCAGTAGTAGTTCAGGCAATCAGCCCCAGCATTTT.

The chain carries TRBV9 and TRBJ2-2; D is ambiguous. The germline V gene encodes CDR1 SGDLS and CDR2 YYNGEE. CDR3 size: 14 residues. Deletions cut 1 base from V and 6 bases from J, with 10 bases between. The CDR3 loop reads CASSVQVGAGELFF. For the CDR3, the DNA is TGTGCCAGCAGCGTACAGGTCGGAGCCGGGGAGCTGTTTTTT. The full variable domain, in which reference TRBV9 and TRBJ2-2 provide the parts outside the CDR3, is DSGVTQTPKHLITATGQRVTLRCSPRSGDLSVYWYQQSLDQGLQFLIQYYNGEERAKGNILERFSAQQFPDLHSELNLSSLELGDSALYFCASSVQVGAGELFFGEGSRLTVL.

This clone occurred a few times. The chain couples TRBV7-2 to TRBJ2-3, with D unresolved. Trimming shortened V by 7 bases and J by 4 bases, and 15 bases separated the two germline ends. Germline CDR1 and CDR2: SGHTA and FQGNSA. The CDR3 is 14 residues long. The CDR3 bases are TGTGCCAGCACTCTACTTCGTGGCGCAGATACGCAGTATTTT. Protein sequence: CASTLLRGADTQYF. Looking up the rest from reference TRBV7-2 and TRBJ2-3 gives the full variable domain: GAGVSQSPSNKVTEKGKDVELRCDPISGHTALYWYRQSLGQGLEFLIYFQGNSAPDKSGLPSDRFSAERTGGSVSTLTIQRTQQEDSAVYLCASTLLRGADTQYFGPGTRLTVL.

V and J are TRBV9 and TRBJ2-5, with 7 bases that match TRBD1. The CDR3 has 14 residues. Germline trimming cut 3 bases from V and 6 bases from J; bases unmatched to any gene: 8. Looked up from germline, CDR1 is SGDLS and CDR2 is YYNGEE. CDR3 bases: TGTGCCAGCAGCGGGACAGGAGTTCTGAAGACCCAGTACTTC. Translating gives CASSGTGVLKTQYF.

The chain joins TRBV15 to TRBJ2-2; 10 bases fit TRBD2. In germline, CDR1 is LNHNV, CDR2 YYDKDF (reference sequence). The CDR3 is made up of 16 amino acids. With 1 base clipped from V and 5 bases from J, the junction kept 4 bases outside the gene matches. DNA for the CDR3: TGTGCCACCAGCAGAGGGCTAGCGGGGGATACCGGGGAGCTGTTTTTT. Residues: CATSRGLAGDTGELFF.

The chain has TRBV6-1 and TRBJ2-3, with 7 bases matching TRBD1. Germline V CDR1 and CDR2: MNHNS, SASEGT. This CDR3 region has 15 residues. The ends lost 2 bases at V and 5 bases at J; junction bases unmatched: 7. This chain's CDR3 is CASSELTGPGDTQYF. The CDR3, as DNA: TGTGCCAGCAGTGAACTGACAGGGCCGGGAGATACGCAGTATTTT.

The chain uses TRBV30 and TRBJ2-1; no clear D. The CDR3 covers 13 residues. V gave up 0 bases and J gave up 7 bases, with 10 bases separating them. Germline V lookup: CDR1 GTSNPN, CDR2 SVGIG (reference sequence). The CDR3 nucleotides are TGTGCCTGGAGTGTAAATAACTTTAATGAGCAGTTCTTC. This gives the protein CAWSVNNFNEQFF.

In DNA, the CDR3 is TGTGCCAGCAGCTTAGAGGGGGCTAGCGGGAAGGAGCAGTACTTC. Amino acids: CASSLEGASGKEQYF. The gene calls are TRBV7-2 and TRBJ2-7, with TRBD2 matching 9 bases. The germline V gene encodes CDR1 SGHTA and CDR2 FQGNSA. The V gene end was trimmed by 1 base and the J gene end by 7 bases; junction bases not matched to a gene: 8. The CDR3 runs 15 residues.

The chain joins TRBV5-1 to TRBJ2-1, with 11 bases that match TRBD2. V shed 0 bases, J shed 4 bases, and the junction held 0 bases outside the gene matches. This CDR3 contains 15 residues. Germline V CDR1 and CDR2: SGHRS, YFSETQ. CDR3 sequence: CASSLVAGGYNEQFF. The DNA for the CDR3 is TGCGCCAGCAGCTTGGTAGCGGGAGGGTACAATGAGCAGTTCTTC. The whole variable domain, remainder taken from reference TRBV5-1 and TRBJ2-1, is KAGVTQTPRYLIKTRGQQVTLSCSPISGHRSVSWYQQTPGQGLQFLFEYFSETQRNKGNFPGRFSGRQFSNSRSEMNVSTLELGDSALYLCASSLVAGGYNEQFFGPGTRLTVL.